One and the same sample provided the 2 T cell receptor beta chains below, sequenced in a study of CD8 T cells in ankylosing spondylitis. MiXCR was run by TCRdb on the 5' RACE reads, yielding one entry per CDR3 protein. This sample has 250,000 to 400,000 distinct CDR3 sequences, with around a tenth found just once. What was sequenced was blood, either unsorted or a sorted T cell fraction (not recorded which). The receptors were sampled from a female donor with ankylosing spondylitis or in good health (not recorded which).

This clonotype was counted at least ten times. The chain uses TRBV7-2 and TRBJ2-7; TRBD2 matches at 10 bases. Germline loops: CDR1 SGHTA, CDR2 FQGNSA. V gave up 2 bases and J gave up 5 bases; unmatched junction bases: 6. The CDR3 spans 15 residues. Written as DNA, the CDR3 is TGTGCCAGCAGCTTATTGGGGACTAGCGTAAACGAGCAGTACTTC. It is translated as CASSLLGTSVNEQYF.

In this sample, this clonotype turned up many times. This sequence joins TRBV20-1 and TRBJ1-5; 9 nucleotides agree with TRBD1. The CDR3 covers 14 residues. Germline trimming cut 6 bases from V and 6 bases from J; bases unmatched to any gene: 9. Germline loops: CDR1 DFQATT, CDR2 SNEGSKA (reference sequence). The CDR3 DNA reads TGCAGTGCGGAAACACAGGGGGCAGGTCAGCCCCAGCATTTT. Its protein is CSAETQGAGQPQHF.